This TCR beta chain was captured in a study of blood T cell repertoires in COVID-19. On the study more broadly: Samples taken during acute and convalescent COVID-19 were collected in the United States, Italy and Spain. PBMCs, B-cell-depleted T cells, or T cells were the source of the cDNA or gDNA that made up the material.

The CDR3 extends over 16 amino acids. The germline CDR1 and CDR2 sequences are MNHNS and SASEGT. The ends were cut back, 4 bases at V and 0 bases at J, with 13 bases in the middle. Authors' analysis steps: From reference gene primer amplification, estimates of nucleated cell counts were derived. Measured with immunoSEQ multiplex PCR; TCRdb has only the in-frame clones, and not every one. V, J and clone size are taken as reported in that table, and D and trimming were inferred from the DNA itself. Among about 62,000 clones, approximately 80% were seen once, and the ten largest hold about 20%. This TCR derives from a woman older than 75 with active or convalescent COVID-19. The chain links TRBV6-1 to TRBJ2-1; possible D gene TRBD1, 6 bases. The specimen was peripheral blood. The CDR3 reads CASSVAGTLSYNEQFF. CDR3 nucleotide sequence: TGTGCCAGCAGTGTGGCCGGGACACTCTCCTACAATGAGCAGTTCTTC.